These 27 T cell receptor beta chains share one sample of origin, sequenced in a study of T-cell memory formation after mild COVID-19. TCRdb reanalysed the 5' RACE reads using MiXCR and keeps one entry per CDR3 protein. Of 550,000 to 650,000 distinct CDR3 sequences listed, roughly a sixth are singletons. Sequenced input: PBMCs or a T cell subset sorted from them (not recorded which). Receptors were obtained from an adult woman who had mild COVID-19 (a few samples of this study predate the infection). Cell type and time point are not known.

This clonotype was recorded a few times. The chain combines TRBV24-1 with TRBJ2-1; D is tentatively TRBD1 or TRBD2 (5 bases each). The V gene lost 4 bases and the J gene lost 7 bases, with 16 bases spanning the gap. Germline-derived CDR1 and CDR2 are KGHDR and SFDVKD. The CDR3 loop spans 15 amino acids. CDR3 region: CATSEYGAGLNEQFF. The CDR3 DNA reads TGTGCCACCAGTGAGTACGGGGCGGGTCTGAATGAGCAGTTCTTC.

This clonotype was observed a few times. The chain recombines TRBV10-3 with TRBJ2-7; D is unclear. This CDR3 comprises 16 residues. V was clipped by 3 bases and J by 2 bases, with 17 bases between them. Germline V gene data show CDR1 as ENHRY and CDR2 as SYGVKD. The CDR3 here is CAISEKVLLGPYEQYF. The CDR3 DNA is TGTGCCATCAGTGAAAAGGTCCTCCTTGGGCCCTACGAGCAGTACTTC.

J is TRBJ1-2 and V is TRBV11-2; D not certain. CDR3 length: 14 amino acids. Trimming removed 5 bases from V and 2 bases from J, with 12 bases in between. Per the germline V gene, CDR1 is SGHAT and CDR2 is FQNNGV. CDR3: CASSNKPQNYGYTF. The CDR3 DNA reads as TGTGCCAGCAGCAATAAGCCGCAGAACTATGGCTACACCTTC.

The gene calls are TRBV20-1 and TRBJ2-7, with a weak D call TRBD2 (5 bases). The germline V and J ends were trimmed by 6 bases and 1 base, with 7 bases remaining between them. Germline assignment: CDR1 DFQATT and CDR2 SNEGSKA (reference sequence). The CDR3 runs to 11 residues. The CDR3 sequence: CSAGISYEQYF. As DNA, the CDR3 is TGCAGTGCCGGGATTTCCTACGAGCAGTACTTC.

This clonotype came up a few times. The V gene is TRBV4-3, the J gene TRBJ2-7; D may match TRBD1 or TRBD2 (5 bases each). V lost 0 bases to trimming and J lost 6 bases, with 18 bases between them. CDR1 LGHNA and CDR2 YSLEER come from the germline V gene. This CDR3 has 16 amino acids. The CDR3 DNA sequence: TGCGCCAGCAGCCAAGATCTGGGAGAAGGGGCGAGCGAGCAGTACTTC. It specifies CASSQDLGEGASEQYF.

This clonotype was counted a few times. As DNA, the CDR3 is TGTGCCAGCAGCGTAGAACCCTACATATCTGATAGCACAGATACGCAGTATTTT. This sequence encodes CASSVEPYISDSTDTQYF. The V gene is TRBV9, the J gene TRBJ2-3, with D uncertain. V was trimmed by 0 bases and J by 0 bases, leaving 17 bases between them. The length of the CDR3 is 18 residues. Germline CDR1 SGDLS, CDR2 YYNGEE.

This chain joins TRBV6-6 and TRBJ1-1; D is perhaps TRBD1 (5 bases). CDR1 is MNHNY and CDR2 is SVGAGI in the germline V gene (reference sequence). The V end lost 0 bases, the J end lost 2 bases, and 22 bases lay between the germline ends. The CDR3 runs 19 residues. CDR3 nucleotide sequence: TGTGCCAGCAGTTACTCGAGGGAGCTAGGGACTGTTGCTAACACTGAAGCTTTCTTT. It codes for CASSYSRELGTVANTEAFF.

As DNA, the CDR3 is TGTGCCAGCAGCCCCCCGGCACCCTATGGCTACACCTTC. This gives the protein CASSPPAPYGYTF. The V and J genes are TRBV7-9 and TRBJ1-2; D ambiguous. Germline CDR1 SEHNR, CDR2 FQNEAQ (reference sequence). This CDR3 spans 13 amino acids. Trimming took off 5 bases at V and 4 bases at J, with 11 bases between the two ends.

This clonotype was observed at least ten times. For the CDR3, the DNA is TGTGCCAGCAGCTTAACAGGGGGGAGCAATCAGCCCCAGCATTTT. Its protein is CASSLTGGSNQPQHF. The V and J genes are TRBV7-2 and TRBJ1-5; 8 nucleotides align to TRBD1. There are 15 residues in the CDR3. Trimming at V came to 2 bases and at J to 1 base, leaving 1 base not matched to a gene. Germline V lookup: CDR1 SGHTA, CDR2 FQGNSA.

The DNA of the CDR3 is TGTGCCAGCAGTTACGGCACAGTTTCATCTGGAAACACCATATATTTT. Protein: CASSYGTVSSGNTIYF. The rearrangement joins TRBV6-5 to TRBJ1-3, with D unclear. CDR1 is MNHEY and CDR2 is SVGAGI in the germline V gene. V lost 2 bases and J lost 1, with 12 bases in between. This CDR3 contains 16 residues.

The J gene is TRBJ2-3, the V gene TRBV4-1, with D maybe TRBD1 (6 bases). Deletions cut 4 bases from V and 3 bases from J, with 14 bases between. The CDR3 loop spans 15 amino acids. The germline CDR1 and CDR2 sequences are MGHRA and YSYEKL. CDR3 nucleotides: TGCGCCAGCAGCCTACCTTCCAGGGGAACAGATACGCAGTATTTT. It is translated as CASSLPSRGTDTQYF.

This clonotype has more than one count but fewer than ten. The J gene is TRBJ2-7, the V gene TRBV7-3; perhaps TRBD2 as D (6 bases). V dropped 2 bases and J dropped 6 bases, with 14 bases sitting between them. The length of the CDR3 is 14 residues. CDR1 SGHTA and CDR2 FQGTGA come from the germline V gene. DNA of the CDR3: TGTGCCAGCAGCTTATCCTACTTGGGGGGCGAGCAGTACTTC. Translated, it gives CASSLSYLGGEQYF.

This clonotype was counted between two and nine times. The chain couples TRBV5-1 to TRBJ2-2, with TRBD1 matching over 9 bases. Germline V CDR1 and CDR2: SGHRS, YFSETQ. V dropped 4 bases and J dropped 4; count of bases not matched to a gene: 5. The CDR3 has 15 amino acids. CDR3 region: CASSDGTGPTGELFF. CDR3 bases: TGCGCCAGCAGCGACGGGACAGGGCCCACCGGGGAGCTGTTTTTT.

The gene calls are TRBV24-1 and TRBJ1-1; D not resolved. V dropped 3 bases and J dropped 5 bases, with 12 bases sitting between them. This CDR3 is built from 14 residues. The V gene's germline CDR1 is KGHDR and CDR2 SFDVKD. The CDR3 sequence is CATSDPWPGTEAFF. The CDR3 nucleotides are TGTGCCACCAGTGATCCCTGGCCTGGGACTGAAGCTTTCTTT.

The chain carries TRBV7-6 and TRBJ2-2; a possible D gene is TRBD2 (6 bases). The germline V gene has CDR1 SGHVS and CDR2 FNYEAQ. V gave up 5 bases and J gave up 6 bases, with 10 bases separating them. This CDR3 is 13 amino acids long. The DNA for the CDR3 is TGTGCCAGCAGCCAAGGGGAGGCCGGGGAGCTGTTTTTT. Translating gives CASSQGEAGELFF.

This clonotype was seen only a few times. The V and J genes are TRBV2 and TRBJ1-5; 7 bases are a match to TRBD1. The CDR3 covers 14 residues. From germline, CDR1 is SNHLY and CDR2 FYNNEI. V trimming: 3 bases; J trimming: 5 bases; junction bases outside the gene matches: 4. CDR3 nucleotides: TGTGCCAGCAGTGACGACAGGGATCATCAGCCCCAGCATTTT. Translated, it gives CASSDDRDHQPQHF.

V usage is TRBV7-9 and J usage is TRBJ1-2; no reliable D call. The CDR3 consists of 13 residues. Germline V CDR1 and CDR2: SEHNR, FQNEAQ (reference sequence). Trimming pared 5 bases from V and 3 bases from J, leaving 10 bases between. The CDR3 protein is CASSPEEYYGYTF. The CDR3 bases are TGTGCCAGCAGCCCAGAAGAGTACTATGGCTACACCTTC.

This clonotype has only one observation. The chain carries TRBV11-1 and TRBJ2-1; 7 positions agree with TRBD1. CDR3 size: 14 residues. J lost 6 bases, V lost 1 base, and 3 bases had no gene match. Germline CDR1 SGHAT, CDR2 FQDESV (reference sequence). CDR3 DNA: TGTGCCAGCAGCTTAGACCGACAGGGCAATGAGCAGTTCTTC. It specifies CASSLDRQGNEQFF.

This clonotype was found once. This rearrangement joins TRBV20-1 to TRBJ2-3, with 10 bases fitting TRBD2. The V and J ends lost 2 bases and 6 bases, in that order; junction bases with no gene match: 11. The V gene's germline CDR1 is DFQATT and CDR2 SNEGSKA (reference sequence). The CDR3 is 16 amino acids. The CDR3 bases are TGCAGTGCTAGATCTCCCAGCGGGGGGGTTGGCGATACGCAGTATTTT. Translation: CSARSPSGGVGDTQYF.

The table lists this clonotype with a few counts. The chain is built from TRBV7-6 and TRBJ2-2; D unclear. Germline CDR1 and CDR2: SGHVS and FNYEAQ. This CDR3 has 18 amino acids. With 1 base removed from V and 1 base from J, the gap between germline ends came to 16 bases. The CDR3 loop reads CASSLVLRRRRNTGELFF. For the CDR3, the DNA is TGTGCCAGCAGCTTAGTTCTGCGTCGGCGGAGGAACACCGGGGAGCTGTTTTTT.

This clonotype occurred many times. Here the CDR3 DNA reads TGTGCCAGCAGCCAAGGTGTAACTGGCAATGAGCAGTTCTTC. Translation: CASSQGVTGNEQFF. V and J are TRBV3-1 and TRBJ2-1; D not certain. V lost 1 base, J lost 6 bases, and 10 bases lay in between. This CDR3 is 14 amino acids long. CDR1 and CDR2 from the germline V gene are LGHDT and YNNKEL (reference sequence).

This clonotype has only one observation. This may arise from a read error, as a much more abundant clone is one base away. CDR3 amino acids: CASSPSPEGADTQYF. The CDR3 coding sequence is TGCGCCAGCAGCCCGTCCCCTGAGGGAGCAGATACGCAGTATTTT. V usage is TRBV5-1 and J usage is TRBJ2-3, with D tentatively TRBD2 (5 bases). CDR3 length: 15 amino acids. The germline CDR1 and CDR2 sequences are SGHRS and YFSETQ. The ends were cut back, 4 bases at V and 4 bases at J, with 16 bases in the middle.

CDR3 loop: CASSLRQGTGGYTF. In DNA form, the CDR3 reads TGTGCCAGCAGCCTCCGACAGGGAACGGGCGGCTACACCTTC. The chain joins TRBV3-1 to TRBJ1-2, with TRBD1 matching 7 bases. The CDR3 is 14 amino acids. Germline V gene sequence: CDR1 LGHDT, CDR2 YNNKEL (reference sequence). The J segment lost 8 bases and the V segment lost 4 bases, leaving 10 bases of the junction unmatched.

The gene calls are TRBV7-9 and TRBJ2-3; tentatively, D is TRBD1 or TRBD2 (5 bases each). The CDR3 is 14 amino acids. Looked up from germline, CDR1 is SEHNR and CDR2 is FQNEAQ (reference sequence). V dropped 4 bases and J dropped 4 bases, with 12 bases sitting between them. The CDR3 loop is CASSSTRGADTQYF. CDR3 DNA sequence: TGTGCCAGCAGCTCAACACGAGGGGCAGATACGCAGTATTTT.

This chain uses TRBV12-3 or TRBV12-4 with TRBJ2-1; TRBD2 matches at 8 bases. The length of the CDR3 is 15 residues. V lost 6 bases and J lost 0; bases outside the gene matches: 4. The CDR3 spells CASRRGGSSYNEQFF. CDR3 DNA sequence: TGTGCCAGCAGGCGCGGGGGGTCCTCCTACAATGAGCAGTTCTTC.

In this sample, this clonotype turned up a few times. The rearrangement uses TRBV7-2 and TRBJ2-5, with D possibly matching TRBD2 (5 bases). With 5 bases removed from V and 3 bases from J, the gap between germline ends came to 13 bases. This CDR3 has 14 amino acids. CDR1 SGHTA and CDR2 FQGNSA come from the germline V gene. The CDR3 nucleotides are TGTGCCAGCAGCACGCAGTGGAGGAAAGAGACCCAGTACTTC. This codes for CASSTQWRKETQYF.

A few counts support this clonotype. The chain joins TRBV7-3 to TRBJ2-6; 7 bases are shared with TRBD1. Trimming removed 4 bases from V and 2 bases from J; junction bases left unmatched: 11. Per germline, CDR1 SGHTA and CDR2 FQGTGA. CDR3 length: 18 amino acids. The CDR3 DNA is TGTGCCAGCAGCTCCCCCGTACAACAGGGGACTGGGGCCAACGTCCTGACTTTC. It translates to CASSSPVQQGTGANVLTF.